This T cell receptor beta chain was recorded in a study of shared clonotypes between healthy human individuals. Genomic DNA belonging to each subset was distributed in equal measure over several immunoSEQ plates. Study processing details: ImmunoSEQ output held junction-only sequences without quality scores, so filtering differed. Profiled with immunoSEQ multiplex PCR; TCRdb holds only in-frame clones, not every one. V and J calls and clone size follow that table, whereas D and trimming were derived from the DNA. This table has around 430,000 clones, about four fifths appearing once. Study conclusions and caveats: Donors were few, which limited the genetic and exposure-history diversity represented.

Germline V gene sequence: CDR1 MNHEY, CDR2 SMNVEV (reference sequence). This CDR3 contains 15 residues. Deletions cut 3 bases from V and 4 bases from J, with 16 bases between. Of note for this clone: Its specificity is not known. Being one base from a much bigger clone, this may be a read error. The sample holds other DNA sequences that translate to the same CDR3.

This chain joins TRBV27 and TRBJ2-7, with D possibly being TRBD2 (5 bases). The sequenced sample consisted of PBMCs. This receptor was taken from a woman between 35 and 50 years old in good health. Some clones in this sample may be carry-over from other donors' samples. The CDR3 DNA sequence: TGTGCCAGCAGTTTTTCGATGGGGAGTGATTACGAGCAGTACTTC. The encoded protein is CASSFSMGSDYEQYF.